This passage covers 23 T cell receptor beta chains from one sample sequenced in a study of cytomegalovirus exposure and HLA in healthy donors. Vbeta (60) and Jbeta (13) primers were used in the PCR. The protocol was immunoSEQ multiplex PCR, while the TCRdb copy is restricted to in-frame clones and leaves out a portion. The sample's table shows about 160,000 clones. The sequencing input was PBMCs. The receptors come from a woman aged 55-69 years in good health and CMV-seronegative.

This chain joins TRBV19 and TRBJ2-1, with 9 bases that match TRBD2. This CDR3 has 15 residues. With 5 bases clipped from V and 7 bases from J, the junction kept 9 bases outside the gene matches. Germline V gives CDR1 LNHDA, CDR2 SQIVND (reference sequence). The CDR3, as DNA: TGTGCCAGTAGTGCGAGCAGCGGGGGGTTTAATGAGCAGTTCTTC. Its translation: CASSASSGGFNEQFF.

The CDR3 bases are TGTGCCAGCAACCAGGACAGGGCTGGTGGTAATTCACCCCTCCACTTT. Protein product: CASNQDRAGGNSPLHF. This chain joins TRBV2 and TRBJ1-6; 8 nucleotides match TRBD1. The CDR3 has 16 residues. The germline CDR1 and CDR2 sequences are SNHLY and FYNNEI. The trim removed 7 bases at V and 6 bases at J, leaving 11 bases unmatched. Based on the CDR3 plus reference TRBV2 and TRBJ1-6, the full variable domain is EPEVTQTPSHQVTQMGQEVILRCVPISNHLYFYWYRQILGQKVEFLVSFYNNEISEKSEIFDDQFSVERPDGSNFTLKIRSTKLEDSAMYFCASNQDRAGGNSPLHFGNGTRLTVT.

The rearrangement joins TRBV30 to TRBJ2-6, with 7 bases that match TRBD1. This CDR3 comprises 18 residues. V lost 5 bases to trimming and J lost 4 bases; unmatched junction nucleotides: 17. Germline CDR1 and CDR2: GTSNPN and SVGIG (reference sequence). The CDR3 DNA sequence: TGTGCCTGGTTCCCCATGGGGGTTAGGGGGCAGGGGGCCAACGTCCTGACTTTC. Its translation: CAWFPMGVRGQGANVLTF.

This CDR3 is CISGGVQPQHF. Written as DNA, the CDR3 is TGCATTTCAGGAGGGGTTCAGCCCCAGCATTTT. This chain joins TRBV29-1 and TRBJ1-5; D might be TRBD1 (5 bases). Germline loops: CDR1 SQVTM, CDR2 ANQGSEA. The CDR3 has 11 amino acids.

The V and J genes are TRBV4-1 and TRBJ1-1; 9 bases are shared with TRBD1. J gave up 3 bases and V 1 base, and 3 bases lay outside the gene matches. Germline CDR1 is MGHRA and CDR2 is YSYEKL. The CDR3 runs to 15 residues. The CDR3 DNA follows: TGCGCCAGCAGCCAAGTACAGGGGGCTGACACTGAAGCTTTCTTT. Translation: CASSQVQGADTEAFF.

The chain recombines TRBV9 with TRBJ1-5; TRBD1 agrees at 7 bases. The germline CDR1 and CDR2 sequences are SGDLS and YYNGEE. Losses at the gene ends were 3 bases for V and 4 bases for J; bases not matched to a gene: 4. This CDR3 is built from 14 residues. CDR3 nucleotides: TGTGCCAGCAGCGAGACAGGGATTAATCAGCCCCAGCATTTT. It specifies CASSETGINQPQHF.

V usage is TRBV7-2 and J usage is TRBJ2-7; a possible D gene is TRBD2 (6 bases). The V gene lost 3 bases and the J gene lost 6 bases, with 15 bases spanning the gap. The CDR3 has 14 residues. From germline, CDR1 is SGHTA and CDR2 FQGNSA. CDR3 amino acids: CASSFAREASEQYF. The DNA for the CDR3 is TGTGCCAGCAGCTTCGCCAGGGAGGCTAGCGAGCAGTACTTC.

The genes are TRBV2 and TRBJ1-5; TRBD1 is a possible D gene (6 bases). The CDR3 is 14 residues long. V lost 1 base and J 7 bases, leaving 11 bases between the germline ends. Germline V lookup: CDR1 SNHLY, CDR2 FYNNEI. The CDR3 reads CASSEGGPGQPQHF. The CDR3 nucleotides read TGTGCCAGCAGTGAAGGGGGGCCGGGCCAGCCCCAGCATTTT.

The rearrangement joins TRBV6-5 to TRBJ1-1; D uncertain. The V end was cut by 7 bases, the J end by 5 bases, with 11 bases between. Per germline, CDR1 MNHEY and CDR2 SVGAGI. This CDR3 is built from 12 residues. The CDR3 DNA is TGTGCCAGCACCTCTGGAGGGACTGAAGCTTTCTTT. This translates into CASTSGGTEAFF.

This chain connects TRBV9 to TRBJ1-2; D unclear. CDR1 and CDR2 from the germline V gene are SGDLS and YYNGEE. The germline V and J ends were trimmed by 3 bases and 8 bases, with 20 bases remaining between them. This CDR3 contains 15 residues. The CDR3 coding sequence is TGTGCCAGCAGCGCCGACCTCCGGGGATTAGACGGCTACACCTTC. Residues: CASSADLRGLDGYTF.

This chain's CDR3 is CASSHAAPGELFF. Here the CDR3 DNA reads TGTGCCAGCAGCCATGCGGCGCCCGGGGAGCTGTTTTTT. The chain joins TRBV6-6 to TRBJ2-2; D gene unclear. Trimming left V 6 bases short and J 6 bases short, with 11 bases between. CDR1 MNHNY and CDR2 SVGAGI come from the germline V gene (reference sequence). The CDR3 length is 13 residues.

This rearrangement joins TRBV5-1 to TRBJ2-1, with TRBD2 matching over 7 bases. There are 15 residues in the CDR3. J gave up 2 bases and V 7 bases, and 9 bases lay outside the gene matches. Germline CDR1 and CDR2: SGHRS and YFSETQ. This CDR3 is CASQSGAGAYNEQFF. The CDR3 DNA reads as TGCGCCAGCCAGAGTGGGGCGGGGGCCTACAATGAGCAGTTCTTC.

The rearrangement links TRBV6-5 to TRBJ2-5, with 7 bases lining up with TRBD1. V lost 9 bases, J lost 0 bases, and 10 bases stayed unmatched. CDR3 size: 15 residues. CDR1 is MNHEY, CDR2 SVGAGI, per germline. CDR3 in DNA: TGTGCCAGTCGTCGCGAGACAGGGTACCAAGAGACCCAGTACTTC. This gives the protein CASRRETGYQETQYF.

The chain uses TRBV2 and TRBJ2-3; D uncertain. The CDR3 has 14 amino acids. V lost 1 base and J lost 3, with 8 bases in between. Germline V gives CDR1 SNHLY, CDR2 FYNNEI. The CDR3: CASSEDQTTDTQYF. CDR3 bases: TGTGCCAGCAGTGAAGACCAGACTACAGATACGCAGTATTTT.

V is TRBV9 and J is TRBJ2-5, with 9 positions matching TRBD2. The length of the CDR3 is 17 residues. V lost 3 bases, J lost 5 bases, and 14 bases stayed unmatched. The germline V gene encodes CDR1 SGDLS and CDR2 YYNGEE. The CDR3 here is CASSATTSGPFLETQYF. CDR3 DNA sequence: TGTGCCAGCAGCGCCACGACTAGCGGTCCCTTTCTTGAGACCCAGTACTTC.

The rearrangement joins TRBV12-5 to TRBJ1-1; no clear D gene. The germline V and J ends were trimmed by 3 bases and 4 bases, with 9 bases remaining between them. Germline V gene lookup returns CDR1 LGHNT and CDR2 FRNRAP. The CDR3 runs 13 residues. The DNA of the CDR3 is TGTGCTAGTGGTTTCCTCGATAGCACTGAAGCTTTCTTT. Protein: CASGFLDSTEAFF.

This chain uses TRBV2 with TRBJ1-5, with D unclear. Germline CDR1 and CDR2: SNHLY and FYNNEI. Trimming left V 10 bases short and J 4 bases short, with 14 bases between. CDR3 size: 13 residues. The CDR3 spells CATLSEANQPQHF. CDR3 DNA: TGTGCCACCCTCTCGGAGGCGAATCAGCCCCAGCATTTT.

This chain links TRBV29-1 with TRBJ1-4; D is possibly TRBD1 (5 bases). V lost 0 bases and J lost 13, with 15 bases in between. Germline loops: CDR1 SQVTM, CDR2 ANQGSEA. CDR3 length equals 13 residues. The CDR3 protein is CSVEDPTWRGLFF. The CDR3 DNA reads as TGCAGCGTTGAAGATCCCACCTGGAGGGGACTGTTTTTT.

V gene TRBV10-3 combines with J gene TRBJ2-1; tentatively, D is TRBD1 (5 bases). Trimming cost V 4 bases and J 1 base, with 11 bases left between them. From germline, CDR1 is ENHRY and CDR2 SYGVKD. The CDR3 has 15 residues. Here the CDR3 reads CAISVKDTSYNEQFF. CDR3 coding DNA: TGTGCCATCAGTGTTAAGGACACGTCCTACAATGAGCAGTTCTTC.

The gene calls are TRBV10-3 and TRBJ2-3; a possible D gene is TRBD1 (5 bases). CDR3 length equals 12 residues. Germline V gene sequence: CDR1 ENHRY, CDR2 SYGVKD. V lost 8 bases and J lost 2, with 8 bases in between. For the CDR3, the DNA is TGTGCCATCCAGGGATTCACAGATACGCAGTATTTT. This translates into CAIQGFTDTQYF.

This chain uses TRBV5-1 with TRBJ1-5; TRBD1 matches at 7 bases. Germline V CDR1 and CDR2: SGHRS, YFSETQ. J lost 5 bases, V lost 1 base, and 0 bases had no gene match. This CDR3 spans 13 amino acids. This CDR3 reads CASSLTGDQPQHF. The CDR3 DNA is TGCGCCAGCAGCTTGACAGGGGATCAGCCCCAGCATTTT.

The V gene is TRBV5-1, the J gene TRBJ2-7, with TRBD1 as a possible D gene (6 bases). V was trimmed by 1 base and J by 5 bases, leaving 13 bases between them. CDR3 length: 14 amino acids. The germline gives CDR1 SGHRS, CDR2 YFSETQ. The CDR3 region is CASSLLDGQNEQYF. In nucleotides, the CDR3 is TGCGCCAGCAGCTTGTTGGATGGACAGAACGAGCAGTACTTC.

The V gene is TRBV28, the J gene TRBJ2-7, with 8 nucleotides matching TRBD2. V was pared by 6 bases and J by 4 bases, with 11 bases of the junction left unmatched. The CDR3 spans 15 residues. Germline V gene lookup returns CDR1 MDHEN and CDR2 SYDVKM. The CDR3 bases are TGTGCCAGCAGCATTAAGGTCGGGGGGGTATACGAGCAGTACTTC. Amino acids: CASSIKVGGVYEQYF.